The entry that follows covers one T cell receptor (beta chain) sequence. Its antigen is unknown. These data belong to a study of T cell responses to AZD1222 COVID-19 vaccine. Overall study findings and caveats: Spike was spanned by vaccine-associated CD4 TCRs, which were dominant at 160-218 and 743-854. After two AZD1222 doses, spike-specific TCR breadth and depth rose versus day 0.

Generated by immunoSEQ multiplex PCR, the TCRdb table keeps only in-frame clones and is missing some. The table shows some 170,000 clones, with roughly nine tenths occurring only once. Trimming shortened V by 2 bases and J by 4 bases, and 11 bases separated the two germline ends. CDR3 length equals 14 residues. Germline values: CDR1 MDHEN, CDR2 SYDVKM. The sequences come from peripheral blood, collected on day 0 of AZD1222 vaccination. This sequence originates from an adult in good health. The chain employs TRBV28 and TRBJ1-1; D ambiguous. This CDR3 is CASSLQDLVTEAFF. CDR3 DNA sequence: TGTGCCAGCAGTTTACAGGACCTGGTCACTGAAGCTTTCTTT.